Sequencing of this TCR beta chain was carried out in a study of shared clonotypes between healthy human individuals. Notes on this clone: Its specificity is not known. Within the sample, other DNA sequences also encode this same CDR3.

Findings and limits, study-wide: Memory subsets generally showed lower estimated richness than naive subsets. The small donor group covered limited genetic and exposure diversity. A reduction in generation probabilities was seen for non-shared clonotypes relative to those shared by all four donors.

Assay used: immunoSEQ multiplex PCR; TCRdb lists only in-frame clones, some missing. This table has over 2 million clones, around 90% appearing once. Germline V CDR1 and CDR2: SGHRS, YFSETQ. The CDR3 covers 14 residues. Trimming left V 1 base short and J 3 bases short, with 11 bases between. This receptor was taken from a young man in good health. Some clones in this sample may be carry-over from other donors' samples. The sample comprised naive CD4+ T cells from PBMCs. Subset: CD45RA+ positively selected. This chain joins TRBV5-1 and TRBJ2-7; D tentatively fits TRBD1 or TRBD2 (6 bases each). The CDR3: CASSLYGGNYEQYF. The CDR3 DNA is TGCGCCAGCAGCTTGTACGGGGGCAACTACGAGCAGTACTTC.